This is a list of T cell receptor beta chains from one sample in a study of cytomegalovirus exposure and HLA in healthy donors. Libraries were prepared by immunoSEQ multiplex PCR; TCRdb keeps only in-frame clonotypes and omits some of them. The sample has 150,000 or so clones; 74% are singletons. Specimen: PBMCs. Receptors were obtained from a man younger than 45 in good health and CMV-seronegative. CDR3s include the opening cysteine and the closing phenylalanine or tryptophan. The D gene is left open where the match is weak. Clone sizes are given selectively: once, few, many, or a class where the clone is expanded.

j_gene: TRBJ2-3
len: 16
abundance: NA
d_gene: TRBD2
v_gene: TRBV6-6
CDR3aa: CASSFSTSGFTDTQYF
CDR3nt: TGTGCCAGCAGTTTCTCGACTAGCGGATTCACAGATACGCAGTATTTT

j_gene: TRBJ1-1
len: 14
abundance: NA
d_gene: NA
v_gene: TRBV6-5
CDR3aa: CASSYSVQGTEAFF
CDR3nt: TGTGCCAGCAGTTACTCTGTCCAGGGGACTGAAGCTTTCTTT

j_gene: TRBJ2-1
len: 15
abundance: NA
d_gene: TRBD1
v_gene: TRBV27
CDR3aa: CASRGGQGSYNEQFF
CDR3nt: TGTGCCAGCAGAGGGGGACAGGGAAGTTACAATGAGCAGTTCTTC

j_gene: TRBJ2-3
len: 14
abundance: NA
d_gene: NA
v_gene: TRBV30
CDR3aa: CAWSYRRGTDTQYF
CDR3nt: TGTGCCTGGAGTTACAGGAGGGGCACAGATACGCAGTATTTT

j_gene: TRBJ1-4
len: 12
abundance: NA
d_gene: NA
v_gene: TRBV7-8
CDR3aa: CASSLGDRKLFF
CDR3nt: TGTGCCAGCAGCTTAGGAGATCGAAAACTGTTTTTT

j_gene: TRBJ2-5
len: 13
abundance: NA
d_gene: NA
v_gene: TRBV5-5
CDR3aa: CASSLWQQETQYF
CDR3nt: TGTGCCAGCAGCTTGTGGCAGCAAGAGACCCAGTACTTC

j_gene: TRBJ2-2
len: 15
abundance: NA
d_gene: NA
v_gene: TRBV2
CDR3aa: CASSGSGSGAGELFF
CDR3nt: TGTGCCAGCAGTGGATCGGGGAGTGGGGCCGGGGAGCTGTTTTTT

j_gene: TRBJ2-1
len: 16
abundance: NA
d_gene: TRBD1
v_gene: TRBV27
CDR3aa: CASSPHRTGGFYEQFF
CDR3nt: TGTGCCAGCAGCCCACACAGGACAGGGGGCTTTTATGAGCAGTTCTTC

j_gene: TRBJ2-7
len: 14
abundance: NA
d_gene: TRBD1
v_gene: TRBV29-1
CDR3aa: CSVEIRDREYEQYF
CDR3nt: TGCAGCGTTGAAATCAGGGACAGGGAGTACGAGCAGTACTTC

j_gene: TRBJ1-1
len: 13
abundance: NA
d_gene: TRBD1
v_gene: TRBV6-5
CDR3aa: CASSRGVWTEAFF
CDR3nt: TGTGCCAGCAGCAGGGGGGTTTGGACTGAAGCTTTCTTT

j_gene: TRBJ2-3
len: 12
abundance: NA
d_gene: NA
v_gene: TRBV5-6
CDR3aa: CASSSSTDTQYF
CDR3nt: TGTGCCAGCAGCTCCTCCACAGATACGCAGTATTTT

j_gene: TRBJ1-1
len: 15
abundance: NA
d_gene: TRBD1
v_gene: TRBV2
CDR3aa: CASSVTGDRTTEAFF
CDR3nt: TGTGCCAGCAGTGTGACAGGGGACCGTACCACTGAAGCTTTCTTT

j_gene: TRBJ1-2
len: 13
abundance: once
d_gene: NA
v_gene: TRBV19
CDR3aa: CASSVQGGNGYTF
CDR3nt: TGTGCCAGTAGTGTACAGGGAGGGAATGGCTACACCTTC

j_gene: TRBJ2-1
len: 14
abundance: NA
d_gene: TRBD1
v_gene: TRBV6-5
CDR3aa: CASGTGTGVNEQFF
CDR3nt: TGTGCCAGCGGAACCGGGACAGGGGTAAATGAGCAGTTCTTC

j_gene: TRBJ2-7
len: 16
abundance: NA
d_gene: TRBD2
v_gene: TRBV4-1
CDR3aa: CASSQVPPPGGDEQYF
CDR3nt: TGTGCCAGCAGCCAGGTCCCCCCGCCGGGGGGTGACGAGCAGTACTTC

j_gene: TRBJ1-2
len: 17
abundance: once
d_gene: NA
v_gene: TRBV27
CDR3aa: CASSPYPAWSIPRGYTF
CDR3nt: TGTGCCAGCAGTCCCTACCCCGCTTGGTCAATCCCTAGAGGCTACACCTTC

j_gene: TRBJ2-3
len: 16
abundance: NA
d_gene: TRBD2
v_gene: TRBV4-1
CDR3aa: CASSQVTSGGAGTQYF
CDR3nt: TGCGCCAGCAGCCAAGTCACTAGCGGGGGGGCGGGTACGCAGTATTTT

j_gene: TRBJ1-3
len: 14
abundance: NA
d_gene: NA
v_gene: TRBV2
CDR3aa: CASSAPNSGNTIYF
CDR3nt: TGTGCCAGCAGCGCGCCGAACTCTGGAAACACCATATATTTT

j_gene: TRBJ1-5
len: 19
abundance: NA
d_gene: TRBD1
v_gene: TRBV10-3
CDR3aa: CAISKKKAGGAGSNQPQHF
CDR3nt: TGTGCCATCAGTAAAAAAAAGGCAGGGGGCGCGGGGAGCAATCAGCCCCAGCATTTT

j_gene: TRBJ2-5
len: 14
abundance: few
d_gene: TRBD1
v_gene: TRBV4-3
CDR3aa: CASSQDRGRETQYF
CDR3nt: TGCGCCAGCAGCCAAGACAGGGGGCGCGAGACCCAGTACTTC

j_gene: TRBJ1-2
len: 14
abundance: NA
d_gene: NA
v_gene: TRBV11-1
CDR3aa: CASSLAGTGSGYTF
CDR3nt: TGTGCCAGCAGCTTAGCGGGTACAGGGAGTGGCTACACCTTC

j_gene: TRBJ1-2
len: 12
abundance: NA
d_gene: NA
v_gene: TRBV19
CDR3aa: CAQVPGDYGYTF
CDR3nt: TGTGCTCAGGTCCCCGGGGACTATGGCTACACCTTC

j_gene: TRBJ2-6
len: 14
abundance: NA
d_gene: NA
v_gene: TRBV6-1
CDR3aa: CASSGPGGANVLTF
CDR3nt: TGTGCCAGCAGTGGACCGGGGGGGGCCAACGTCCTGACTTTC

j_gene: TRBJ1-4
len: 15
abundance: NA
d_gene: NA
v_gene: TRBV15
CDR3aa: CATSMSLVLNEKLFF
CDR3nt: TGTGCCACCAGCATGAGCCTGGTGCTTAATGAAAAACTGTTTTTT

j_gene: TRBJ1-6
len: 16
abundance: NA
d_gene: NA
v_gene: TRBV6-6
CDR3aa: CASSYSGSSYNSPLHF
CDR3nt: TGTGCCAGCAGTTACTCGGGGAGCTCCTATAATTCACCCCTCCACTTT

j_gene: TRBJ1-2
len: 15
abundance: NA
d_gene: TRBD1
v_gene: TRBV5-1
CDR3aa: CASRRTGDSNYGYTF
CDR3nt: TGCGCCAGTAGAAGGACAGGGGACTCGAACTATGGCTACACCTTC

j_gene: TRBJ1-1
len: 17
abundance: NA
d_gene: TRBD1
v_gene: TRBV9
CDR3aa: CASSVVAGQGWNTEAFF
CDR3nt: TGTGCCAGCAGCGTAGTCGCGGGACAGGGGTGGAACACTGAAGCTTTCTTT

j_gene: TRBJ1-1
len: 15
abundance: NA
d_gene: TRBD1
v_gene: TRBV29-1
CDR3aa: CSVEERGRIIGEAFF
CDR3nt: TGCAGCGTTGAAGAAAGGGGGCGAATCATAGGTGAAGCTTTCTTT

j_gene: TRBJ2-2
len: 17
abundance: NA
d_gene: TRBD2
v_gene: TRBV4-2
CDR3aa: CASSQDVASGAGGELFF
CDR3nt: TGTGCCAGCAGCCAAGATGTGGCTAGCGGGGCGGGTGGGGAGCTGTTTTTT

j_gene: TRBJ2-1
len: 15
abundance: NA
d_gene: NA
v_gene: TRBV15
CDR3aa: CATSRAGSWQYEQFF
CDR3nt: TGTGCCACCAGCAGAGCCGGGTCCTGGCAATATGAGCAGTTCTTC

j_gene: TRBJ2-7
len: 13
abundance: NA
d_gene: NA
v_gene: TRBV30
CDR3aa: CAGRKTGSYEQYF
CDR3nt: TGTGCCGGAAGAAAGACAGGCTCCTACGAGCAGTACTTC

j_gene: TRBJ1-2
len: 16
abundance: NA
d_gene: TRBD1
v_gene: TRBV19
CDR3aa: CASSISDREGAYGYTF
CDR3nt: TGTGCCAGTAGTATATCGGACAGGGAAGGGGCCTATGGCTACACCTTC

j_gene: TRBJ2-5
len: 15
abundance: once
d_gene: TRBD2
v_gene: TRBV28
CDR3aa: CASSSLAGGQETQYF
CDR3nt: TGTGCCAGCAGTTCCTTAGCGGGGGGGCAGGAGACCCAGTACTTC

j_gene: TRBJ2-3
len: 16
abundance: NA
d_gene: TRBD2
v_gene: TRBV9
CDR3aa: CASSVLTSGRTDTQYF
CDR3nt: TGTGCCAGCAGCGTCCTGACTAGCGGACGCACAGATACGCAGTATTTT

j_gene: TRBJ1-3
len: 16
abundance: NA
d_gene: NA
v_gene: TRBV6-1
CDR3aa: CASSELDGGTGNTIYF
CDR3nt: TGTGCCAGCAGTGAACTCGACGGGGGGACTGGAAACACCATATATTTT

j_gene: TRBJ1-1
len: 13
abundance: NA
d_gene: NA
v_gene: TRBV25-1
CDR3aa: CASRQTGNTEAFF
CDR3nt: TGTGCCAGCAGACAAACAGGCAACACTGAAGCTTTCTTT

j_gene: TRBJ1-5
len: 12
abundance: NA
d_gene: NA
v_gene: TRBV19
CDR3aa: CASRDNNQPQHF
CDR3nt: TGTGCCAGTAGGGACAACAATCAGCCCCAGCATTTT

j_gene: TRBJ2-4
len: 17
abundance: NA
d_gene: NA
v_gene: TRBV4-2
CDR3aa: CASSQEGVAGAKNIQYF
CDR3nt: TGTGCCAGCAGCCAAGAGGGAGTGGCGGGGGCCAAAAACATTCAGTACTTC

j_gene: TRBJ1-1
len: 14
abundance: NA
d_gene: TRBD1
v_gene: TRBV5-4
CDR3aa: CASSMGQVNTEAFF
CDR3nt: TGTGCCAGCTCTATGGGACAGGTTAACACTGAAGCTTTCTTT

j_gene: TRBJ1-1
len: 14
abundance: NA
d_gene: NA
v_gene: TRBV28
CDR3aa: CASSPDKGATEAFF
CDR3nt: TGTGCCAGCAGCCCTGACAAAGGGGCCACTGAAGCTTTCTTT

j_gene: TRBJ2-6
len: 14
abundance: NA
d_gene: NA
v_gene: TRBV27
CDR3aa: CASSSSSGANVLTF
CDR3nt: TGTGCCAGCAGTTCCTCCTCTGGGGCCAACGTCCTGACTTTC